Below, one T cell receptor (beta chain) is given with its context. This clonotype occurred a few times. No cognate antigen has been identified for it. No base quality information exists; no much larger clone differs at one position. The protocol used for the library was RACE. The sequencer listed for this sample is NextSeq 500. Library preparation attached unique molecular identifiers to individual cDNA molecules for quantitative, reproducible TCR counting. From each blood RNA sample, both TCR alpha and TCR beta chains were sequenced. From the authors' description of their analysis: The median number of TCRs per sample was 85,000 to 100,000, ranging from 23,224 to 690,600. The Decombinator software suite was used to annotate the V, J and CDR3 of the TCR reads. For PS versus PT1 abundance plots, all samples were subsampled to the same number of TCRs (28,000). Expanded TCRs were defined as absent before sensitization and observed at least eight times at the 2-week time point. TCRdb ran its own pipeline on the public reads, namely fastp trimming at Q25 and MiXCR clone calling, and kept in-frame beta chains. Rows with one shared CDR3 protein collapse into an entry with the most common genes and DNA. These V and J calls originate from TCRdb's pipeline instead of the authors' own analysis. The sample profile shows just under 65,000 distinct CDR3 sequences; approximately 10% of them were found once. The ten top clones hold about 2% of the sample.

The sample's time point label is to be understood as: patch test 3, about 24 weeks after DPC sensitization. Taken with the paper, the label for treatment or condition translates to: therapeutic diphenylcyclopropenone sensitization with weekly scalp DPC. Blood at each patch-test visit was drawn before the patch test was applied. Patients were considered eligible if aged 18 to 70, diagnosed with alopecia and deemed suitable for DPC therapy, and patients were excluded if pregnant. Total RNA was extracted from unfractionated whole blood collected in Tempus Blood RNA tubes. The data were taken from a study of human T cells and chemical hapten exposure listed by TCRdb under 2021. Context from the whole study: For sensitization, 2% DPC in acetone was applied to a 2 cm by 2 cm area of upper inner arm skin. Throughout the roughly 23-week study period, patients were also given weekly therapeutic DPC doses on the scalp. Patch testing was done on the upper back using Finn chambers containing 0.01% DPC, and results were scored after 6 days according to International Contact Dermatitis Research Group standards. Alopecia areata with under or over 50% scalp involvement, alopecia totalis and alopecia universalis were represented in the patient cohort, which was mostly female. Libraries were pooled for sequencing, and variation in per-sample TCR yields was attributed mainly to small differences in library volumes within the pool. In alopecia patients, the study followed how the peripheral blood TCR repertoire changed in vivo over primary and secondary sensitization to diphenylcyclopropenone (DPC), a hapten. Patient blood was sampled pre-sensitization (week 0) and at 2, 6 and about 24 weeks after DPC sensitization. Twenty-nine alopecia patients provided blood for TCR sequencing at one to four time points (pre-sensitization, 2, 6 and 24 weeks). The study at large found these results: After repeated subsampling, the strength of the expansion versus patch-test correlation and the threshold at which it became significant changed. All patients had alopecia, a presumed autoimmune disease, so their immune response might differ from that of healthy individuals. Expanded TCRs formed significantly more large CDR3 similarity clusters than pre-sensitization or healthy control sets, consistent with antigen-driven responses. Patch test score was positively correlated with the number of PT1 expanded TCRs, with significance at thresholds 8, 16 and 32 but not at 4. No change with DPC sensitization was found in the number of TCRs above 1 in 1000 frequency, and no evidence of global repertoire structure alterations was found.

The trim is 1 base for V and 2 bases for J, with a gap of 9 bases between the germline ends. The CDR3 covers 15 residues, taking in both the cysteine and the phenylalanine. Only the CDR3 part of the read is kept: 45 bases, read in frame from the first base. CDR1 and CDR2, looked up from the germline V gene, are SGHRS and YFSETQ. The sequence links TRBV5-1 to TRBJ1-4, with no confidently assigned D gene. The sequenced sample was whole blood, obtained in connection with sensitization to the hapten diphenylcyclopropenone (DPC). The clonotype was recovered from a woman aged 25 to 39 with alopecia areata. Some clones in this sample may be carry-over from other donors' samples. In nucleotide form, the sequence is TGCGCCAGCAGCTTGCTCGGGATCACTAATGAAAAACTGTTTTTT. Translated, this is CASSLLGITNEKLFF.